This record concerns one T cell receptor (beta chain) sequence. What it binds is not known. The sample is drawn from a study of post-analysis software for immune sequencing data. There are 12 residues in the CDR3. Deletions cut 5 bases from V and 5 bases from J, with 9 bases between. Germline CDR1 SGHTA, CDR2 FQGNSA. Study-wide findings and caveats: TRBV5-6, TRBV5-1 and TRBV20-1 belonged to a set of about five TRBV segments that were more frequent in patients than controls. F measure showed strong co-clustering of same-batch samples.

The TCR beta cDNA libraries contained unique molecular identifiers. MiXCR was run by TCRdb on the PCR reads, yielding one entry per CDR3 protein. In the table there are 450,000 to 700,000 distinct CDR3 sequences, roughly two fifths of which are singletons. The receptor was derived from a girl under 18 with multiple sclerosis. The V and J genes are TRBV7-2 and TRBJ2-5, with D hard to call. The sequenced sample consisted of blood. In DNA form, the CDR3 reads TGTGCCAGCAGCGGGTATGGGGAGACCCAGTACTTC. Translation: CASSGYGETQYF. The whole variable domain, remainder taken from reference TRBV7-2 and TRBJ2-5, is GAGVSQSPSNKVTEKGKDVELRCDPISGHTALYWYRQSLGQGLEFLIYFQGNSAPDKSGLPSDRFSAERTGGSVSTLTIQRTQQEDSAVYLCASSGYGETQYFGPGTRLLVL.